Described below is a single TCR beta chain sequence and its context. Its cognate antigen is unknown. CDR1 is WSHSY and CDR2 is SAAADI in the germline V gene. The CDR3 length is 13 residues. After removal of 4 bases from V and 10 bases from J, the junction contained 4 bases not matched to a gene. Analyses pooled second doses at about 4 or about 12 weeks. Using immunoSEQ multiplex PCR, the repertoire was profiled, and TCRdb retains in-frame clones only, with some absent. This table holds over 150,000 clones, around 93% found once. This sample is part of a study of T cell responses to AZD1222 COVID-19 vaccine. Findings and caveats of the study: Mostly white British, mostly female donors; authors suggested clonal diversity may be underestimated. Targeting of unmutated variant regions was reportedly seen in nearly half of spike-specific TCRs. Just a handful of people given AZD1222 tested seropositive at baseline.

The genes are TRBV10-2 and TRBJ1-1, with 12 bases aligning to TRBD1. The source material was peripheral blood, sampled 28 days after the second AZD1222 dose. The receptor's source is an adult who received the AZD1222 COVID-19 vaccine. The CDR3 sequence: CASSVPGQGAAFF. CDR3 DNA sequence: TGCGCCAGCAGTGTCCCGGGACAGGGGGCAGCTTTCTTT.